Following are 20 T cell receptor beta chains from one sample sequenced in a study of identical twins. MiXCR was run by TCRdb on the 5' RACE reads, yielding one entry per CDR3 protein. The sample holds some 660,000 distinct CDR3 sequences, approximately 9% seen once. These records were also assigned to another study, of yellow fever vaccine responses in identical twins.

The source material was PBMCs. These receptors all come from a woman under 30 in good health.

The chain recombines TRBV30 with TRBJ2-6; 9 positions agree with TRBD1. This CDR3 is 14 amino acids long. The V segment lost 7 bases and the J segment 2 bases; nucleotides outside the gene matches: 3. Germline lookup yields CDR1 GTSNPN and CDR2 SVGIG (reference sequence). As DNA, the CDR3 is TGTGCCTCAAGGACAGGGGCTGGGGCCAACGTCCTGACTTTC. Protein product: CASRTGAGANVLTF.

This clonotype was detected a few times. The rearrangement uses TRBV7-9 and TRBJ1-2, with a weak D call TRBD1 (5 bases). This CDR3 region has 12 residues. With 5 bases removed from V and 12 bases from J, the gap between germline ends came to 16 bases. CDR1 and CDR2 from the germline V gene are SEHNR and FQNEAQ (reference sequence). In DNA, the CDR3 is TGTGCCAGCAGCGCCCCAGACAGATCGGACACCTTC. Its translation: CASSAPDRSDTF.

This clonotype has a handful of counts. The chain recombines TRBV3-1 with TRBJ2-3; D perhaps matches TRBD1 (5 bases). Trimming removed 3 bases at V and 0 bases at J, with 19 bases between. The CDR3 runs to 18 residues. CDR1 LGHDT and CDR2 YNNKEL come from the germline V gene (reference sequence). The CDR3 DNA follows: TGTGCCAGCAGCCACGAGCCCGACAGTTACCTTAGCACAGATACGCAGTATTTT. Translated, it gives CASSHEPDSYLSTDTQYF.

This clonotype was seen a handful of times. V gene TRBV7-9 combines with J gene TRBJ2-5; a weak D match, TRBD1 (6 bases). V was pared by 5 bases and J by 3 bases, with 13 bases between. The CDR3 is made up of 14 amino acids. Germline lookup yields CDR1 SEHNR and CDR2 FQNEAQ (reference sequence). The CDR3 sequence is CASSHTGIEETQYF. DNA for the CDR3: TGTGCCAGCAGCCATACAGGGATTGAAGAGACCCAGTACTTC.

This clonotype was picked up a small number of times. The chain couples TRBV24-1 to TRBJ2-7, with no clear D. The CDR3 totals 16 residues. Trimming shortened V by 7 bases and J by 0 bases, and 18 bases separated the two germline ends. Germline V lookup: CDR1 KGHDR, CDR2 SFDVKD. The CDR3 bases are TGTGCCACCAGCGGCTCGTCGGGTGAGAGCTCCTACGAGCAGTACTTC. Its translation is CATSGSSGESSYEQYF.

In its sample, this clonotype was seen many times. At one end the junction does not follow the germline gene, possibly because of a read error. This chain links TRBV7-7 with TRBJ2-3; the D gene is possibly TRBD1 (6 bases). The length of the CDR3 is 15 residues. Germline V lookup: CDR1 SSHAT, CDR2 FNYEAQ (reference sequence). The CDR3 here is CASSLGGTLADTQYF. The CDR3, as DNA: TGTGCTAGCAGCTTAGGGGGAACATTGGCAGATACGCAGTATTTT.

This clonotype was picked up a small number of times. The V and J genes are TRBV18 and TRBJ2-7; TRBD1 aligns across 7 bases. The V segment lost 3 bases and the J segment 6 bases; nucleotides outside the gene matches: 11. Germline V gene lookup returns CDR1 KGHSH and CDR2 LQKENI. This CDR3 has 15 residues. This CDR3 reads CASSPPGTARGEQYF. In DNA, the CDR3 is TGTGCCAGCTCACCCCCCGGGACAGCAAGGGGCGAGCAGTACTTC.

This clonotype came up many times. J is TRBJ1-2 and V is TRBV4-1, with no clear D. The CDR3 covers 15 residues. V gave up 0 bases and J gave up 2 bases, with 10 bases separating them. Germline lookup yields CDR1 MGHRA and CDR2 YSYEKL. Here the CDR3 DNA reads TGCGCCAGCAGCCAAGATAGGTTGGGGAACTATGGCTACACCTTC. Amino acids: CASSQDRLGNYGYTF.

The chain couples TRBV10-3 to TRBJ2-2; D might be TRBD1 (6 bases). The CDR3 length is 14 residues. Trimming stripped 2 bases from V and 5 bases from J, with 9 bases between. Germline CDR1 reads ENHRY; CDR2 reads SYGVKD. The CDR3 spells CAISETRGTGELFF. Here the CDR3 DNA reads TGTGCCATCAGTGAGACCAGGGGAACCGGGGAGCTGTTTTTT.

This chain joins TRBV11-2 and TRBJ2-1, with TRBD2 matching 9 bases. Germline lookup yields CDR1 SGHAT and CDR2 FQNNGV. This CDR3 comprises 14 residues. J was trimmed by 2 bases and V by 5 bases; bases with no gene match: 1. In DNA form, the CDR3 reads TGTGCCAGCAGCGCTAGCGGGGCCTACAATGAGCAGTTCTTC. Amino acid sequence: CASSASGAYNEQFF.

This sequence joins TRBV6-2 or TRBV6-3 and TRBJ2-1, with D perhaps TRBD1 (7 bases). The length of the CDR3 is 17 residues. V was shortened by 6 bases and J by 5 bases, with 23 bases between the two germline ends. Germline V gene lookup returns CDR1 MNHEY and CDR2 SVGEGT. The CDR3 protein is CASREIGRGWTNNEQFF. As DNA, the CDR3 is TGTGCCAGCAGGGAGATAGGCAGGGGGTGGACTAACAATGAGCAGTTCTTC.

V gene TRBV4-2 combines with J gene TRBJ2-6; 7 bases are a match to TRBD1. The V gene end was trimmed by 1 base and the J gene end by 0 bases; junction bases not matched to a gene: 12. CDR3 length equals 20 residues. The germline CDR1 and CDR2 sequences are LGHNA and YNFKEQ. DNA of the CDR3: TGTGCCAGCAGCCAAGTGGGAATAGGACAGGCGTCCTCTGGGGCCAACGTCCTGACTTTC. It is translated as CASSQVGIGQASSGANVLTF.

This clonotype was observed a handful of times. V and J are TRBV5-5 and TRBJ2-4; a possible D gene is TRBD1 (6 bases). The CDR3 is 16 amino acids. Trimming shortened V by 2 bases and J by 2 bases, and 14 bases separated the two germline ends. Germline assignment: CDR1 SGHKS and CDR2 YYEKEE (reference sequence). CDR3 nucleotides: TGTGCCAGCAGCTTCCAGGGGACCCTATCCAAAAACATTCAGTACTTC. As protein: CASSFQGTLSKNIQYF.

As DNA, the CDR3 is TGTGCCAGCGTAGGGGGGGGGGAGACCCAGTACTTC. Translated: CASVGGGETQYF. The chain carries TRBV12-3 or TRBV12-4 and TRBJ2-5, with D possibly matching TRBD2 (7 bases). Trimming stripped 8 bases from V and 5 bases from J, with 12 bases between. This CDR3 has 12 amino acids.

This clonotype was counted only a few times. The J gene is TRBJ2-1, the V gene TRBV4-1, with D unresolved. The germline V gene encodes CDR1 MGHRA and CDR2 YSYEKL. With 2 bases removed from V and 6 bases from J, the gap between germline ends came to 8 bases. This CDR3 has 13 amino acids. The CDR3 reads CASSQIILNEQFF. As DNA, the CDR3 is TGCGCCAGCAGCCAAATCATTCTCAATGAGCAGTTCTTC.

This clonotype was recorded at least ten times. V usage is TRBV3-1 and J usage is TRBJ1-2; tentatively, D is TRBD1 (5 bases). This CDR3 is 14 amino acids long. Germline lookup yields CDR1 LGHDT and CDR2 YNNKEL (reference sequence). Trimming cost V 1 base and J 4 bases, with 10 bases left between them. The DNA for the CDR3 is TGTGCCAGCAGCCAAGTTGGGGGGGTCTATGGCTACACCTTC. Translating it yields CASSQVGGVYGYTF.

This clonotype was detected only a few times. This chain uses TRBV7-2 with TRBJ1-1; D is perhaps TRBD1 (6 bases). V dropped 3 bases and J dropped 8 bases, with 13 bases sitting between them. This CDR3 has 13 residues. CDR1 is SGHTA and CDR2 is FQGNSA in the germline V gene. CDR3 residues: CASSLAGVPEAFF. The CDR3 DNA reads as TGTGCCAGCAGCTTGGCAGGGGTCCCGGAAGCTTTCTTT.

This chain joins TRBV15 and TRBJ2-1, with 9 positions matching TRBD2. V lost 3 bases, J lost 6 bases, and 15 bases stayed unmatched. Looked up from germline, CDR1 is LNHNV and CDR2 is YYDKDF (reference sequence). This CDR3 is 18 amino acids long. CDR3 region: CATSSPWGVAGELNEQFF. The DNA for the CDR3 is TGTGCCACCAGCAGCCCCTGGGGGGTAGCGGGAGAACTCAATGAGCAGTTCTTC.

This chain uses TRBV9 with TRBJ2-7; TRBD2 aligns across 9 bases. There are 17 residues in the CDR3. Looked up from germline, CDR1 is SGDLS and CDR2 is YYNGEE. V lost 3 bases and J lost 5; bases outside the gene matches: 15. The CDR3 DNA reads TGTGCCAGCAGCGCGAAAAGCGGGGGGACGAATTGGAACGAGCAGTACTTC. It translates to CASSAKSGGTNWNEQYF.

This clonotype was observed at least ten times. This chain uses TRBV6-4 with TRBJ2-1; the match to TRBD1 covers 11 bases. With V trimmed by 0 bases and J by 6 bases, 1 base remained unmatched. In germline, CDR1 is MRHNA, CDR2 SNTAGT. The CDR3 has 15 amino acids. CDR3 in DNA: TGTGCCAGCAGTGACTCCGGGACAGGGGGCAATGAGCAGTTCTTC. This encodes CASSDSGTGGNEQFF.